This is a list of T cell receptor beta chains from one sample in a study of blood T cell repertoires in COVID-19. Sequencing was performed with immunoSEQ multiplex PCR; in TCRdb, only in-frame clones are kept and a portion is missing. The sample contains just over 300,000 clones, 75% to 90% of which appear only once. The sequenced material came from PBMCs or T cells enriched from blood (not recorded which). The source is a young man who had recovered from COVID-19. The CDR3 runs from the conserved cysteine through the conserved F or W. The order of the fields is D gene, V gene, clone size, J gene, CDR3 protein, CDR3 DNA. The D gene is left open where the match is weak. Some rows mark clone size as missing; the rest say once, few, many or name a class of expanded clone.

>-|TRBV7-2|-|TRBJ1-2
CASSALGVYGYTF
TGTGCCAGCAGCGCCCTCGGGGTCTATGGCTACACCTTC
>TRBD1|TRBV7-2|-|TRBJ2-5
CASGGRQGQETQYF
TGTGCCAGCGGGGGAAGACAGGGCCAAGAGACCCAGTACTTC
>-|TRBV7-8|-|TRBJ2-2
CASSPDRTGELFF
TGTGCCAGCAGCCCCGACAGAACCGGGGAGCTGTTTTTT
>TRBD2|TRBV7-2|-|TRBJ2-1
CASSSTGLARYNEQFF
TGTGCCAGCAGTTCCACGGGACTAGCCCGCTACAATGAGCAGTTCTTC
>-|TRBV20-1|-|TRBJ1-2
CSASSVTNYGYTF
TGCAGTGCTAGTTCCGTTACTAACTATGGCTACACCTTC
>-|TRBV6-2/TRBV6-3|-|TRBJ2-7
CASSRTERYEQYF
TGTGCCAGCAGCCGAACCGAGAGGTACGAGCAGTACTTC
>-|TRBV7-6|-|TRBJ1-3
CASSLRGGVSGNTIYF
TGTGCCAGCAGCTTAAGGGGTGGTGTCTCTGGAAACACCATATATTTT
>-|TRBV6-6|-|TRBJ1-2
CASTLEERGYTF
TGTGCCAGCACACTTGAGGAAAGAGGCTACACCTTC
>TRBD1|TRBV4-1|-|TRBJ1-3
CASSQGPRDSSGNTIYF
TGCGCCAGCAGCCAAGGTCCCCGGGACAGCTCTGGAAACACCATATATTTT
>TRBD2|TRBV2|few|TRBJ2-1
CARLLHPRYQTSGGSYNEQFF
TGTGCCAGGCTACTGCACCCACGATACCAGACTAGCGGGGGCTCCTACAATGAGCAGTTCTTC
>-|TRBV29-1|once|TRBJ2-1
CSVPPGWAGNLGVGEQFF
TGCAGCGTTCCACCCGGGTGGGCGGGGAATTTGGGAGTGGGTGAGCAGTTCTTC
>-|TRBV5-1|-|TRBJ2-2
CASSWDWTRELFF
TGCGCCAGCAGTTGGGACTGGACAAGGGAGCTGTTTTTT
>TRBD2|TRBV5-1|-|TRBJ2-3
CASSLLSSGGSTDTQYF
TGCGCCAGCAGCCTCCTAAGTAGCGGGGGGAGCACAGATACGCAGTATTTT
>TRBD1|TRBV19|-|TRBJ1-5
CASSILDRVNQPQHF
TGTGCCAGTAGTATTTTGGACAGGGTAAATCAGCCCCAGCATTTT
>-|TRBV10-3|-|TRBJ1-5
CAISSGNQPQHF
TGTGCCATCAGTTCTGGCAATCAGCCCCAGCATTTT
>-|TRBV19|-|TRBJ1-4
CASSDPGQLNEKLFF
TGTGCCAGTAGTGACCCGGGACAACTTAATGAAAAACTGTTTTTT
>-|TRBV2|-|TRBJ1-1
CASSDLVESTEAFF
TGTGCCAGCAGTGATTTGGTCGAGAGCACTGAAGCTTTCTTT
>-|TRBV5-6|-|TRBJ2-5
CASSVRGFQETQYF
TGTGCCAGCAGCGTCAGGGGTTTCCAAGAGACCCAGTACTTC
>-|TRBV10-3|once|TRBJ1-3
CAITELSGNTIYF
TGTGCCATCACGGAGCTCTCTGGAAACACCATATATTTT
>TRBD2|TRBV27|-|TRBJ2-7
CASKVGLAAYEQYF
TGTGCCAGCAAGGTGGGACTAGCGGCCTACGAGCAGTACTTC
>TRBD1|TRBV11-2|-|TRBJ1-2
CASSIGDRARGLSF
TGTGCCAGCAGCATCGGGGACAGAGCCCGGGGTTTATCCTTC
>-|TRBV14|-|TRBJ1-4
CASSQGGRGGLFF
TGTGCCAGCAGCCAAGGGGGACGCGGAGGGTTGTTTTTT
>-|TRBV7-8|-|TRBJ2-1
CASSFSRGSSYNEQFF
TGTGCCAGCAGCTTTTCACGAGGGAGCTCCTACAATGAGCAGTTCTTC
>-|TRBV12-3/TRBV12-4|-|TRBJ1-2
CASSLGHVHGYTF
TGTGCCAGCAGTTTGGGACATGTCCATGGCTACACCTTC
>-|TRBV30|-|TRBJ2-2
CAWSLPRGQPDNTGELFF
TGTGCCTGGAGCCTACCGCGGGGACAGCCGGATAATACCGGGGAGCTGTTTTTT
>-|TRBV6-5|-|TRBJ1-2
CASSRPSRGGYTF
TGTGCCAGCAGTCGACCTTCGCGGGGTGGCTACACCTTC
>TRBD1|TRBV9|-|TRBJ1-2
CASSDNRGRDPTPNYGYTF
TGTGCCAGCAGCGATAACAGGGGCAGGGACCCTACACCAAACTATGGCTACACCTTC
>-|TRBV4-2|-|TRBJ2-3
CASSQTRGGADGFLDTQYF
TGTGCCAGCAGCCAAACGAGAGGGGGAGCGGATGGTTTTCTAGATACGCAGTATTTT
>TRBD1|TRBV13|-|TRBJ1-5
CASSSIRDRDQPQHF
TGTGCCAGCAGCTCAATTCGGGACAGGGATCAGCCCCAGCATTTT
>TRBD1|TRBV6-1|-|TRBJ2-7
CASSERGQRYEQYF
TGTGCCAGCAGTGAACGGGGACAGCGTTACGAGCAGTACTTC
>-|TRBV5-1|-|TRBJ1-2
CASSYREGNGYTF
TGCGCCAGCAGCTACAGGGAGGGTAATGGCTACACCTTC
>TRBD2|TRBV3-1/TRBV3-2|-|TRBJ2-1
CASSPTSVPYNEQFF
TGTGCCAGCAGCCCAACTAGCGTGCCCTACAATGAGCAGTTCTTC
>-|TRBV3-1/TRBV3-2|-|TRBJ2-7
CASSRRQSGYEQYF
TGTGCCAGCAGCCGGAGACAAAGCGGCTACGAGCAGTACTTC
>-|TRBV14|-|TRBJ2-6
CASSQVASSGANVLTF
TGTGCCAGCAGCCAAGTCGCTAGCTCTGGGGCCAACGTCCTGACTTTC
>-|TRBV9|-|TRBJ1-2
CASSPAPGQGGYTF
TGTGCCAGCAGCCCTGCACCGGGACAAGGAGGCTACACCTTC
>-|TRBV25-1|few|TRBJ2-1
CASSVMGLHNEQFF
TGTGCCAGCAGCGTCATGGGGCTCCACAATGAGCAGTTCTTC
>TRBD1|TRBV7-2|few|TRBJ2-3
CASRLTGRDTQYF
TGTGCCAGCAGATTGACAGGGCGGGATACGCAGTATTTT
>-|TRBV27|few|TRBJ2-7
CASSLSGREQYF
TGTGCCAGCAGTTTATCGGGGAGGGAGCAGTACTTC
>-|TRBV6-5|few|TRBJ2-3
CASSQGSPDTQYF
TGTGCCAGCAGCCAGGGGAGCCCAGATACGCAGTATTTT
>-|TRBV5-5|-|TRBJ1-5
CASSWGGNSNQPQHF
TGTGCCAGCAGCTGGGGGGGTAATAGCAATCAGCCCCAGCATTTT
>-|TRBV6-4|-|TRBJ1-1
CASRDTDYGSTEAFF
TGTGCCAGCAGAGATACAGACTACGGGAGCACTGAAGCTTTCTTT
>-|TRBV12-3/TRBV12-4|few|TRBJ2-7
CASSFVRVHEQYF
TGTGCCAGCAGTTTTGTGAGGGTCCACGAGCAGTACTTC
>-|TRBV7-3|-|TRBJ1-6
CASSLRAQLNSPLHF
TGTGCCAGCAGCTTAAGAGCCCAACTTAATTCACCCCTCCACTTT
>-|TRBV7-2|-|TRBJ1-1
CASSLVSWAGKNTEAFF
TGTGCCAGCAGCTTAGTTTCTTGGGCAGGGAAGAACACTGAAGCTTTCTTT
>-|TRBV5-4|-|TRBJ2-3
CASSLSDTQYF
TGTGCCAGCAGCTTATCGGATACGCAGTATTTT
>-|TRBV15|-|TRBJ1-2
CATSRDMGARGYTF
TGTGCCACCAGCAGAGATATGGGGGCGCGCGGCTACACCTTC
>TRBD1|TRBV9|-|TRBJ1-3
CASSVGTPTRDRGNTIYF
TGTGCCAGCAGCGTAGGTACCCCCACCCGGGACAGGGGAAACACCATATATTTT
>-|TRBV11-2|-|TRBJ1-2
CASSDYGYTF
TGTGCCAGTTCTGACTATGGCTACACCTTC